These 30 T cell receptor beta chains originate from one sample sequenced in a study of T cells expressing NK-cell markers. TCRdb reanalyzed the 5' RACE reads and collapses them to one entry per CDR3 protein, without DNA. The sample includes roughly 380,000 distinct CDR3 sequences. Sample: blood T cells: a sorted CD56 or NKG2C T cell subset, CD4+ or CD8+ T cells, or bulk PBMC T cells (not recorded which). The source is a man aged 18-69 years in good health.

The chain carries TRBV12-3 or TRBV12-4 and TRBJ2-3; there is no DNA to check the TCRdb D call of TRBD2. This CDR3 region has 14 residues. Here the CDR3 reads CATARDPGTDTQYF.

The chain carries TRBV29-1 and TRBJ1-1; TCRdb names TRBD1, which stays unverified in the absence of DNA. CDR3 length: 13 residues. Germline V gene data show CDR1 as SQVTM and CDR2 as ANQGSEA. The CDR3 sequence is CSVLTGGRTEAFF.

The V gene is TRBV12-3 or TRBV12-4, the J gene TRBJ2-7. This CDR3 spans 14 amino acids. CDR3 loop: CASRRSGGSYEQYF.

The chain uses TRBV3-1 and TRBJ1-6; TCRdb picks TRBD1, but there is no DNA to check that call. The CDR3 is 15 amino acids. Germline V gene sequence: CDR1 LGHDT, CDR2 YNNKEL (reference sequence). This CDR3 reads CASSQSGTGMLPLHF.

CDR3 region: CASSILAGGWNEQFF. The rearrangement uses TRBV19 and TRBJ2-1; TCRdb names TRBD2, which stays unverified in the absence of DNA. The germline gives CDR1 LNHDA, CDR2 SQIVND (reference sequence). This CDR3 spans 15 amino acids.

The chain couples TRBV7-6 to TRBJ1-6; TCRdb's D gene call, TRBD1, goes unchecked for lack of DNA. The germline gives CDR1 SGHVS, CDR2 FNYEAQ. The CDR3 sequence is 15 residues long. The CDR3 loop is CASSLGGQANSPLHF.

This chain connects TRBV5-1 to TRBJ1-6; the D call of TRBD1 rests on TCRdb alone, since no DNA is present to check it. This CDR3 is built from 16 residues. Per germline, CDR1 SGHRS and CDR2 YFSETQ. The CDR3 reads CASTRIGSGDNSPLHF.

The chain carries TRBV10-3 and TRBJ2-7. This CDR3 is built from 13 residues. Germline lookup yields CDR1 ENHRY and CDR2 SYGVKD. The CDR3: CAISEAGDNKQYF.

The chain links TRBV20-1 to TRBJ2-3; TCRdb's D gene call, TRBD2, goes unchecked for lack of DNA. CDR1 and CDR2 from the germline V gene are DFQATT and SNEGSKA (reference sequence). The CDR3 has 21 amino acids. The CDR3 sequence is CSAPGSGAAGGRRTSTDTQYF.

The CDR3 here is CASSRGGGVPTSGLGLFF. This chain joins TRBV7-6 and TRBJ2-2; TCRdb's D call of TRBD1 is untestable without DNA. Germline CDR1 reads SGHVS; CDR2 reads FNYEAQ. The CDR3 covers 18 residues.

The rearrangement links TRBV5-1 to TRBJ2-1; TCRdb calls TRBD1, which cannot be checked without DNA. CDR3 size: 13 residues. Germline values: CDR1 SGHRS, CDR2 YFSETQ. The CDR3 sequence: CASSYGTGTEQFF.

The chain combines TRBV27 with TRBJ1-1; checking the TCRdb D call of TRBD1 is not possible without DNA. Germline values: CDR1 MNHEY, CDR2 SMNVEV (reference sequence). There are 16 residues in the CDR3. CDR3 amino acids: CASSLFWDSMNTEAFF.

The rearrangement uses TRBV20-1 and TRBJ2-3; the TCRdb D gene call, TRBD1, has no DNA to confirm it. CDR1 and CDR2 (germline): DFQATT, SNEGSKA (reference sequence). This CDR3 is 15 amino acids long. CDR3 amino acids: CSAKIGAGGADTQYF.

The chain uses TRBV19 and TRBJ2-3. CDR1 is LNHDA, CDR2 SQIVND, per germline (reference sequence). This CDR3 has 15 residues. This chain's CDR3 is CASSSVHSSTDTQYF.

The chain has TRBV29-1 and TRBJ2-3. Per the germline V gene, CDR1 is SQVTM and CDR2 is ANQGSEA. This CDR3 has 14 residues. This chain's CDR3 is CSVEDSGVADTQYF.

CDR3 residues: CASRRQNSGANVLTF. V gene TRBV12-3 or TRBV12-4 combines with J gene TRBJ2-6. The CDR3 has 15 amino acids.

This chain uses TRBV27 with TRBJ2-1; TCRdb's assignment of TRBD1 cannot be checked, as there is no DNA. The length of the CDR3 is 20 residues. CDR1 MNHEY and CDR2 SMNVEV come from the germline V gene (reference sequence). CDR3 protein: CASSRAPPSRGAGFYNEQFF.

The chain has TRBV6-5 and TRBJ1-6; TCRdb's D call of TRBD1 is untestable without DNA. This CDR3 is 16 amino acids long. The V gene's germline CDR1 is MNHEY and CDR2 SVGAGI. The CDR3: CASSSGQGANGSPLHF.

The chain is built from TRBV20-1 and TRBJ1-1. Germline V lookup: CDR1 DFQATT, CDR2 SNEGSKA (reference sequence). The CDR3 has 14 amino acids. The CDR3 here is CSARAGASGAEAFF.

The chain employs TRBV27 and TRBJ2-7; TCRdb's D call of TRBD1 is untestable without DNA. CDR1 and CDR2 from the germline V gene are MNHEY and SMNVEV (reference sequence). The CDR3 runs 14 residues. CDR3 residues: CASSTWTGTYEQYF.

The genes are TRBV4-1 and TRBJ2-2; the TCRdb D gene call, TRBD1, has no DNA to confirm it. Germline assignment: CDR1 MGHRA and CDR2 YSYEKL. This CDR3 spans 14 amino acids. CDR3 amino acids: CASSRRGTTGELFF.

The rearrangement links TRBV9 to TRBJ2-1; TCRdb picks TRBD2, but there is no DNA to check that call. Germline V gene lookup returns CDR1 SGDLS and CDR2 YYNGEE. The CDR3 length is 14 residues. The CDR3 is CASSVGSSVGEQFF.

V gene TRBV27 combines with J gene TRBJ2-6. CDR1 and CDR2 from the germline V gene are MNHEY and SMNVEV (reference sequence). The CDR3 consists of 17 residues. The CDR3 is CASSYRQMSSGANVLTF.

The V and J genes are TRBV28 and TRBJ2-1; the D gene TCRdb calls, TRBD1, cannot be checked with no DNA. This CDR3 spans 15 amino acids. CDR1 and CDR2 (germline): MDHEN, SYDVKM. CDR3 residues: CASSTRQGGYNEQFF.

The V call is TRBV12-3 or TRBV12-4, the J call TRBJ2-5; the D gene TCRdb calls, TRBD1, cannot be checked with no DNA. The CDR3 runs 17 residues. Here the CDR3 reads CASSLSRGGGLQETQYF.

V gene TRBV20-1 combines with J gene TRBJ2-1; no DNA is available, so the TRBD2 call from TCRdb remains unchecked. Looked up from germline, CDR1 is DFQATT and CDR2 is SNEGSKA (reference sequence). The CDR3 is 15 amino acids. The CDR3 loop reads CSARTGRGGVNEQFF.

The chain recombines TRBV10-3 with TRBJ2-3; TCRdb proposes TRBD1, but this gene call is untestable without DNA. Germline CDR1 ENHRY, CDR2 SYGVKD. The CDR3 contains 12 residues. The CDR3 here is CAIGTGVNTQYF.

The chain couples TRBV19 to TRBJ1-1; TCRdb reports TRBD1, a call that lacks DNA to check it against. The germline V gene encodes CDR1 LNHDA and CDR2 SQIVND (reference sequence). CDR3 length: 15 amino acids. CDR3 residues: CASSPEPGQGFRAFF. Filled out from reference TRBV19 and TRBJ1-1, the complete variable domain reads DGGITQSPKYLFRKEGQNVTLSCEQNLNHDAMYWYRQDPGQGLRLIYYSQIVNDFQKGDIAEGYSVSREKKESFPLTVTSAQKNPTAFYLCASSPEPGQGFRAFFGQGTRLTVV.

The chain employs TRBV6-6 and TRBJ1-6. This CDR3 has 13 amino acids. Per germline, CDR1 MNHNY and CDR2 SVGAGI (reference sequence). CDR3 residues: CASKPGLDSPLHF.

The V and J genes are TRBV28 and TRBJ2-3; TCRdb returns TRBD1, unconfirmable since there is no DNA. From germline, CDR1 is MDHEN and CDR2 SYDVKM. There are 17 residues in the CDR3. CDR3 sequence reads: CASSTSGGLTSTDTQYF.